The 24 T cell receptor beta chains below all came from one sample that was sequenced in a study of blood T cells in healthy people across ages. Combining a sample-barcoded 5' primer with a J-beta primer mix, a second PCR ran for roughly 7 to 11 cycles. One entry per CDR3 protein results from TCRdb running MiXCR on the 5' RACE reads. The table shows roughly 1,700,000 distinct CDR3 sequences, with about 28% occurring only once. Sequencing was carried out using blood. These receptors all stem from a woman in her 30s in good health.

V gene TRBV5-1 combines with J gene TRBJ2-1, with D maybe TRBD1 (6 bases). CDR3 length equals 16 residues. The V end was cut by 0 bases, the J end by 6 bases, with 16 bases between. Germline V gene lookup returns CDR1 SGHRS and CDR2 YFSETQ. In DNA, the CDR3 is TGCGCCAGCAGCTTGGAGGGGGTCGGCTACGGCAATGAGCAGTTCTTC. Protein: CASSLEGVGYGNEQFF.

This clonotype showed up just a few times. The rearrangement uses TRBV7-9 and TRBJ2-7; 10 positions agree with TRBD1. From germline, CDR1 is SEHNR and CDR2 FQNEAQ (reference sequence). V gave up 3 bases and J gave up 5 bases; unmatched junction bases: 7. The CDR3 is 15 residues long. The CDR3 loop is CASSFGPGQGNEQYF. The CDR3 DNA reads as TGTGCCAGCAGCTTTGGACCGGGACAGGGGAACGAGCAGTACTTC.

The chain recombines TRBV6-2 or TRBV6-3 with TRBJ2-3, with 8 positions matching TRBD2. The V segment lost 4 bases and the J segment 3 bases; nucleotides outside the gene matches: 6. The CDR3 runs to 15 residues. Looked up from germline, CDR1 is MNHEY and CDR2 is SVGEGT. Written as DNA, the CDR3 is TGTGCCAGCAGTTTCGGGGGGGTGAGGACAGATACGCAGTATTTT. Amino acid sequence: CASSFGGVRTDTQYF.

This clonotype was counted between two and nine times. The rearrangement joins TRBV4-1 to TRBJ2-5; D remains ambiguous. This CDR3 is 14 amino acids long. Trimming took 1 base from V and 5 from J, leaving 11 bases between them. In germline, CDR1 is MGHRA, CDR2 YSYEKL. CDR3 DNA: TGCGCCAGCAGCCAAGCTCGGTTTGGCGAGACCCAGTACTTC. It codes for CASSQARFGETQYF.

The chain couples TRBV9 to TRBJ2-3; the D gene is possibly TRBD1 (6 bases). The CDR3 spans 18 residues. Looked up from germline, CDR1 is SGDLS and CDR2 is YYNGEE. Trimming stripped 3 bases from V and 1 base from J, with 21 bases between. CDR3 sequence: CASSGSRGSGPRTDTQYF. CDR3 DNA: TGTGCCAGCAGCGGCAGCAGGGGCTCAGGTCCCCGCACAGATACGCAGTATTTT.

This clonotype was seen many times. Mismatch with germline at one junction end may stem from a read error. The rearrangement uses TRBV12-5 and TRBJ2-4; D perhaps matches TRBD1 (6 bases). Near its end, the DNA agrees better with TRBJ2-7, so the J call may be wrong. From germline, CDR1 is LGHNT and CDR2 FRNRAP. CDR3 size: 15 residues. CDR3 in amino acids: CASGSAQGPSSEQYF. For the CDR3, the DNA is TGTGCTAGTGGTTCCGCACAGGGACCCTCCTCCGAGCAGTACTTC.

The rearrangement uses TRBV12-3 or TRBV12-4 and TRBJ1-2, with a weak D call TRBD1 (5 bases). This CDR3 has 14 residues. V was cut by 3 bases and J by 3 bases, with 11 bases left in between. The CDR3, as DNA: TGTGCCAGCAGTTTGTTCGTACAGGACTATGGCTACACCTTC. It translates to CASSLFVQDYGYTF.

A word on this clonotype: Compared with germline, one end of the junction differs, possibly owing to a read error. This chain links TRBV20-1 with TRBJ1-2; 9 bases map to TRBD1. There are 13 residues in the CDR3. Germline V CDR1 and CDR2: DFQATT, SNEGSKA (reference sequence). The CDR3 DNA reads TGCAGTGCCTCCGCAGGGACAGGGAGTGGCGACACCTTC. As protein: CSASAGTGSGDTF.

The rearrangement joins TRBV5-1 to TRBJ2-1, with TRBD2 as a possible D gene (7 bases). Germline assignment: CDR1 SGHRS and CDR2 YFSETQ. The CDR3 runs 17 residues. Deletions cut 4 bases from V and 6 bases from J, with 23 bases between. CDR3 DNA: TGCGCCAGCAGCACTCCCACCCGGGCGGGGGCGAGCAATGAGCAGTTCTTC. Translating gives CASSTPTRAGASNEQFF.

The V call is TRBV2, the J call TRBJ2-1; no definite D call. CDR1 and CDR2 (germline): SNHLY, FYNNEI. This CDR3 is 13 amino acids long. V lost 6 bases and J lost 8, with 14 bases in between. The CDR3 coding sequence is TGTGCCAGCAGGGACGACCGGAGCGATGAGCAGTTCTTC. Protein product: CASRDDRSDEQFF. The complete variable domain, with remaining parts taken from reference TRBV2 and TRBJ2-1, reads EPEVTQTPSHQVTQMGQEVILRCVPISNHLYFYWYRQILGQKVEFLVSFYNNEISEKSEIFDDQFSVERPDGSNFTLKIRSTKLEDSAMYFCASRDDRSDEQFFGPGTRLTVL.

This clonotype was seen many times. V usage is TRBV12-3 or TRBV12-4 and J usage is TRBJ1-2, with D maybe TRBD1 (5 bases). The CDR3 is 12 amino acids. V was pared by 6 bases and J by 7 bases, with 12 bases between. CDR3 amino acids: CASSPTGGGYTF. CDR3 DNA: TGTGCCAGCAGCCCTACGGGGGGTGGCTACACCTTC.

This rearrangement joins TRBV15 to TRBJ2-5; possibly TRBD1 for D (6 bases). Germline V CDR1 and CDR2: LNHNV, YYDKDF (reference sequence). The V gene lost 0 bases and the J gene lost 11 bases, with 16 bases spanning the gap. The CDR3 has 14 amino acids. The CDR3 spells CATSRDLTGQEQYF. DNA of the CDR3: TGTGCCACCAGCAGAGATCTTACGGGACAAGAGCAGTACTTC.

The chain joins TRBV7-9 to TRBJ2-5; D is unresolved. Germline-derived CDR1 and CDR2 are SEHNR and FQNEAQ (reference sequence). The CDR3 contains 12 residues. V was trimmed by 8 bases and J by 3 bases, leaving 10 bases between them. This CDR3 is CASAGFEETQYF. The CDR3 nucleotides are TGTGCCAGCGCAGGATTTGAAGAGACCCAGTACTTC. The full variable domain, rest sourced from reference TRBV7-9 and TRBJ2-5, is DTGVSQNPRHKITKRGQNVTFRCDPISEHNRLYWYRQTLGQGPEFLTYFQNEAQLEKSRLLSDRFSAERPKGSFSTLEIQRTEQGDSAMYLCASAGFEETQYFGPGTRLLVL.

V usage is TRBV20-1 and J usage is TRBJ2-1; TRBD2 might be the D (6 bases). V was shortened by 0 bases and J by 5 bases, with 11 bases between the two germline ends. The CDR3 is 14 residues long. CDR1 is DFQATT and CDR2 is SNEGSKA in the germline V gene (reference sequence). CDR3 in DNA: TGCAGTGCTAGAGAGGCGGGAATTAACAATGAGCAGTTCTTC. Its translation is CSAREAGINNEQFF.

Notes on this clonotype: This could be a read error, since a much larger clone is one nucleotide away. The chain is built from TRBV10-3 and TRBJ2-4; 9 nucleotides align to TRBD1. The end of the DNA is better explained by TRBJ2-7, so the J call may be wrong. CDR3 length: 15 residues. The germline V gene encodes CDR1 ENHRY and CDR2 SYGVKD. CDR3: CAISMTGGTKDEQYF. DNA of the CDR3: TGTGCCATCAGTATGACAGGGGGAACTAAGGACGAGCAGTACTTC.

Comments on this clonotype: This may be a read error, as it is one base from a much larger clone. The CDR3 bases are TGTCCCAGCAGTTACGACGGGTTGAGGGATCAGCCCCAGCATTTT. Protein sequence: CPSSYDGLRDQPQHF. The chain recombines TRBV6-2 or TRBV6-3 with TRBJ1-5; D remains ambiguous. CDR3 length: 15 residues. Looked up from germline, CDR1 is MNHEY and CDR2 is SVGEGT.

This clonotype showed up just a few times. V usage is TRBV7-2 and J usage is TRBJ2-3, with D possibly matching TRBD1 (6 bases). Trimming shortened V by 3 bases and J by 3 bases, and 13 bases separated the two germline ends. The germline CDR1 and CDR2 sequences are SGHTA and FQGNSA. This CDR3 region has 15 residues. CDR3 residues: CASSLGAVGTDTQYF. In nucleotides, the CDR3 is TGTGCCAGCAGCTTGGGGGCTGTGGGGACAGATACGCAGTATTTT.

At least ten counts were recorded for this clonotype. The rearrangement uses TRBV20-1 and TRBJ2-7; D remains unclear. Germline-derived CDR1 and CDR2 are DFQATT and SNEGSKA (reference sequence). V gave up 1 base and J gave up 4 bases, with 8 bases separating them. The CDR3 has 12 residues. CDR3 loop: CSARVADYEQYF. DNA of the CDR3: TGCAGTGCTAGAGTGGCGGATTACGAGCAGTACTTC.

The table lists this clonotype with many counts. The chain employs TRBV12-3 or TRBV12-4 and TRBJ2-7; the D is unclear. The germline V and J ends were trimmed by 3 bases and 5 bases, with 11 bases remaining between them. The CDR3 loop spans 13 amino acids. The CDR3 reads CASSFQVGHEQYF. The CDR3 DNA follows: TGTGCCAGCAGTTTTCAGGTTGGGCACGAGCAGTACTTC.

The rearrangement joins TRBV7-2 to TRBJ2-4; tentative D call: TRBD1 (6 bases). The J call is uncertain, as TRBJ2-7 better fits the DNA end. The germline V gene has CDR1 SGHTA and CDR2 FQGNSA. This CDR3 spans 13 amino acids. CDR3 sequence reads: CASSHQGRYEQYF. As DNA, the CDR3 is TGTGCCAGCAGCCATCAGGGGCGGTACGAGCAGTACTTC.

This sequence joins TRBV2 and TRBJ2-4; no clear D. V lost 5 bases, J lost 13 bases, and 33 bases lay in between. Germline V lookup: CDR1 SNHLY, CDR2 FYNNEI. The length of the CDR3 is 18 residues. CDR3 in amino acids: CASSPDRVHSQLYNEQYF. Written as DNA, the CDR3 is TGTGCCAGCAGTCCCGATAGGGTCCACTCCCAATTGTACAATGAGCAGTACTTC.

A word on this clonotype: This sequence may be a read error, since a much larger clone differs from it by one base. This chain connects TRBV7-6 to TRBJ2-6; the match to TRBD1 covers 10 bases. From germline, CDR1 is SGHVS and CDR2 FNYEAQ. The J segment lost 1 base and the V segment lost 6 bases, leaving 9 bases of the junction unmatched. The CDR3 is 18 residues long. The CDR3 nucleotides read TGTGCCAGCAGTTCCCGGGACAGGGGCCCATCTGGGGCCAACGTCCTGACTTTC. It specifies CASSSRDRGPSGANVLTF.

At least ten counts were recorded for this clonotype. The rearrangement joins TRBV20-1 to TRBJ2-5, with D perhaps given as TRBD1 or TRBD2 (6 bases each). The germline V and J ends were trimmed by 3 bases and 3 bases, with 14 bases remaining between them. Germline V gene sequence: CDR1 DFQATT, CDR2 SNEGSKA (reference sequence). This CDR3 region has 14 residues. The CDR3 loop is CSARGAAGKETQYF. CDR3 nucleotides: TGCAGTGCTAGGGGGGCGGCGGGAAAAGAGACCCAGTACTTC.

The CDR3 DNA reads TGTGCCAGCAGTTTAAGGGTCCTGGAAGCTGGCTACACCTTC. It specifies CASSLRVLEAGYTF. V is TRBV28 and J is TRBJ1-2, with D uncertain. With 2 bases removed from V and 7 bases from J, the gap between germline ends came to 14 bases. This CDR3 is built from 14 residues. The germline gives CDR1 MDHEN, CDR2 SYDVKM.